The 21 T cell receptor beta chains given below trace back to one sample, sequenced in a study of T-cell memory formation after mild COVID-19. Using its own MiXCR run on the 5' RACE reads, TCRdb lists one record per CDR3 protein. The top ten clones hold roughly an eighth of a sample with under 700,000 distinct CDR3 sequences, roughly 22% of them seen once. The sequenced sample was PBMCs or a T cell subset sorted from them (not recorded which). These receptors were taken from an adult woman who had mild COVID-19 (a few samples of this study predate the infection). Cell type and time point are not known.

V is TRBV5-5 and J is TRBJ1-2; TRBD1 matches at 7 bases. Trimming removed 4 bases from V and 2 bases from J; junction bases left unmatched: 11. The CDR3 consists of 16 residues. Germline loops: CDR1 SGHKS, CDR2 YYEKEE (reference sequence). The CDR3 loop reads CASSAPYRGPNYGYTF. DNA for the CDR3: TGTGCCAGCAGCGCGCCTTACAGGGGCCCCAACTATGGCTACACCTTC.

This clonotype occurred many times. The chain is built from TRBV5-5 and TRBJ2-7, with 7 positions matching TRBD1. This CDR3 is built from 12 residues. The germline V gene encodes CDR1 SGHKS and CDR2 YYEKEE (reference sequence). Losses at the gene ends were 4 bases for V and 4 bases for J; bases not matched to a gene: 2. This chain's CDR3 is CASSGTEYEQYF. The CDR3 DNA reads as TGTGCCAGCAGCGGGACAGAATACGAGCAGTACTTC.

The CDR3 coding sequence is TGCAGCGTTGAAGATGCTCTCGGGGTTGAGACCCAGTACTTC. It specifies CSVEDALGVETQYF. This chain links TRBV29-1 with TRBJ2-5; weak D call: TRBD2 (5 bases). This CDR3 has 14 residues. Trimming pared 0 bases from V and 5 bases from J, leaving 13 bases between. CDR1 SQVTM and CDR2 ANQGSEA come from the germline V gene.

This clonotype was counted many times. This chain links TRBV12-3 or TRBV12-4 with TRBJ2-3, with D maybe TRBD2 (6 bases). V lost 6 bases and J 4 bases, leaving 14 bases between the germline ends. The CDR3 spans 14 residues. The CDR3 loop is CASSPHGGADTQYF. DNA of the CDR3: TGTGCCAGCAGCCCCCACGGGGGTGCAGATACGCAGTATTTT.

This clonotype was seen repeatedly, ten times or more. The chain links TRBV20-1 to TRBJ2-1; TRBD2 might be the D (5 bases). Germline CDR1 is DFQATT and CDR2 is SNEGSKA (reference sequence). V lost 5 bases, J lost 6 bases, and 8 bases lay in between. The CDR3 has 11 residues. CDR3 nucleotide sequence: TGCAGTGCTCCTAGCCCCAATGAGCAGTTCTTC. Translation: CSAPSPNEQFF.

The CDR3 loop is CASSSRTGGGYTF. The CDR3 nucleotides read TGTGCCAGCAGCTCCCGGACAGGGGGTGGCTACACCTTC. The chain uses TRBV7-9 and TRBJ1-2; 10 bases map to TRBD1. Germline loops: CDR1 SEHNR, CDR2 FQNEAQ (reference sequence). With 4 bases clipped from V and 7 bases from J, the junction kept 3 bases outside the gene matches. The CDR3 length is 13 residues.

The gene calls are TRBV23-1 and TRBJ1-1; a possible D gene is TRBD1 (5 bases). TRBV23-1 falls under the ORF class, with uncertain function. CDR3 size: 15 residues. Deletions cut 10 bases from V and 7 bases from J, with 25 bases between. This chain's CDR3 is CATPGRDPEEGEAFF. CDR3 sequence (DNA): TGCGCCACCCCGGGCCGGGACCCCGAGGAAGGTGAAGCTTTCTTT.

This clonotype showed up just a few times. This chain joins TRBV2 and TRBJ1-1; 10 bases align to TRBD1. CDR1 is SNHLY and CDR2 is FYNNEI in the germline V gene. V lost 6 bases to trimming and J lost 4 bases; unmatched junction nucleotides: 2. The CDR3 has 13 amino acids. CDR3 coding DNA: TGTGCCAGCAGGGACAGGGGGACCACTGAAGCTTTCTTT. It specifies CASRDRGTTEAFF. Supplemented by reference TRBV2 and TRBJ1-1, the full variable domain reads EPEVTQTPSHQVTQMGQEVILRCVPISNHLYFYWYRQILGQKVEFLVSFYNNEISEKSEIFDDQFSVERPDGSNFTLKIRSTKLEDSAMYFCASRDRGTTEAFFGQGTRLTVV.

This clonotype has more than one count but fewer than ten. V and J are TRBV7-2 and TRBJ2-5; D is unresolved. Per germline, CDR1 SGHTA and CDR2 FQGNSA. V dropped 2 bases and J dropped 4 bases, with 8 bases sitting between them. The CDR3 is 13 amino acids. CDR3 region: CASSLRAAETQYF. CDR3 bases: TGTGCCAGCAGCTTAAGGGCCGCAGAGACCCAGTACTTC.

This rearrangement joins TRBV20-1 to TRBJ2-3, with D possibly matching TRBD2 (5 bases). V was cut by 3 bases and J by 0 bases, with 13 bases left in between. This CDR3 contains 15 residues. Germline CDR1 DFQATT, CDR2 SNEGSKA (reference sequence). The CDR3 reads CSASFGELSTDTQYF. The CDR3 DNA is TGCAGTGCTAGTTTCGGGGAGCTGAGCACAGATACGCAGTATTTT.

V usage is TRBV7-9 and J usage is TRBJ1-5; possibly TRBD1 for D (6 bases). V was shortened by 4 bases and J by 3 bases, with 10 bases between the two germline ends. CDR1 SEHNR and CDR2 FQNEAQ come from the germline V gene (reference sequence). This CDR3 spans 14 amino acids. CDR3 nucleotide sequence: TGTGCCAGCAGCTCGGGACAATACAATCAGCCCCAGCATTTT. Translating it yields CASSSGQYNQPQHF. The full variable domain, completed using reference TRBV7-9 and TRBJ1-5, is DTGVSQNPRHKITKRGQNVTFRCDPISEHNRLYWYRQTLGQGPEFLTYFQNEAQLEKSRLLSDRFSAERPKGSFSTLEIQRTEQGDSAMYLCASSSGQYNQPQHFGDGTRLSIL.

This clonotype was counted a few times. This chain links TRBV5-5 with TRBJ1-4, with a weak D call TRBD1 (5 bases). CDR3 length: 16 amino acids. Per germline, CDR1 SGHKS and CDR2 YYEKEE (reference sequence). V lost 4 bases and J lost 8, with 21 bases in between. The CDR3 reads CASSHPSGGWDEKLFF. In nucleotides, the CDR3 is TGTGCCAGCAGCCACCCTTCGGGGGGTTGGGACGAAAAACTGTTTTTT.

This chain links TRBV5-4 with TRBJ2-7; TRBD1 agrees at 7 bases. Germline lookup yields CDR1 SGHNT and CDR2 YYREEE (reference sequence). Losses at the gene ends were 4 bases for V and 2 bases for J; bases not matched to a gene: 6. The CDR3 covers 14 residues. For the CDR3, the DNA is TGTGCCAGCAGCGCCCGGGACAGAGCCTACGAGCAGTACTTC. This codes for CASSARDRAYEQYF.

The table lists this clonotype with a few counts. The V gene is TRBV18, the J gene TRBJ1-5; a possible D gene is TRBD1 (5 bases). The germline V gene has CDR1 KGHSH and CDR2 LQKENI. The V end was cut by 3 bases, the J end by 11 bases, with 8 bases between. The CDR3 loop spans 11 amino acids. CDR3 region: CASSPGGAQHF. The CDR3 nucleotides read TGTGCCAGCTCACCCGGGGGGGCCCAGCATTTT.

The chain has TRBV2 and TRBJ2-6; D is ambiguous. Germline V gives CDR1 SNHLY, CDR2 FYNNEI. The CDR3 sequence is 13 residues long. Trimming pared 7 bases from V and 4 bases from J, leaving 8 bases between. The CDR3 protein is CASMASGANVLTF. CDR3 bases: TGTGCCAGCATGGCCAGCGGGGCCAACGTCCTGACTTTC.

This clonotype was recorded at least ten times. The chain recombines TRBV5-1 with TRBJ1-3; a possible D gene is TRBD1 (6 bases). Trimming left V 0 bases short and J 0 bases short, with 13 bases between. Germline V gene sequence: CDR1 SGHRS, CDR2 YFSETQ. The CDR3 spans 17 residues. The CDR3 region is CASSLGDRTHSGNTIYF. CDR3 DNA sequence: TGCGCCAGCAGCTTGGGAGACAGGACTCACTCTGGAAACACCATATATTTT. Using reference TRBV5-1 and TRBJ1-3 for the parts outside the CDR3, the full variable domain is KAGVTQTPRYLIKTRGQQVTLSCSPISGHRSVSWYQQTPGQGLQFLFEYFSETQRNKGNFPGRFSGRQFSNSRSEMNVSTLELGDSALYLCASSLGDRTHSGNTIYFGEGSWLTVV.

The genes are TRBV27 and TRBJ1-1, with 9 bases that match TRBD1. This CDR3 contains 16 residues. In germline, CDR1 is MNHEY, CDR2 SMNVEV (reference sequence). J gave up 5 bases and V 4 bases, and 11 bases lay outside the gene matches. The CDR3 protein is CASSSSTWTGETEAFF. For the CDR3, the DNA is TGTGCCAGCAGTTCCTCCACTTGGACAGGGGAAACTGAAGCTTTCTTT.

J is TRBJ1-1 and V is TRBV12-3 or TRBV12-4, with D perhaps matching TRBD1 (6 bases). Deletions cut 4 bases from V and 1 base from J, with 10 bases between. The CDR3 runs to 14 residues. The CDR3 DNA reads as TGTGCCAGCAGTTGGGGGCTGGGGAACACTGAAGCTTTCTTT. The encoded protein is CASSWGLGNTEAFF.

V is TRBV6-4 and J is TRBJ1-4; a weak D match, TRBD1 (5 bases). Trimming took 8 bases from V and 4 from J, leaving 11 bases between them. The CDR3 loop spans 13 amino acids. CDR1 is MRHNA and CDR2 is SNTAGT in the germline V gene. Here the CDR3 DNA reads TGTGCCAGCCTCGACAGCTTTAATGAAAAACTGTTTTTT. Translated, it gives CASLDSFNEKLFF.

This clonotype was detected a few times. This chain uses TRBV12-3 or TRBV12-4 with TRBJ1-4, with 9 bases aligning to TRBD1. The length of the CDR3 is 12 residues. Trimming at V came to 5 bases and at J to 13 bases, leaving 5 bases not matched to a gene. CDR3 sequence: CASSRTGEGLFF. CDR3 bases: TGTGCCAGCAGTAGGACAGGGGAGGGACTGTTTTTT.

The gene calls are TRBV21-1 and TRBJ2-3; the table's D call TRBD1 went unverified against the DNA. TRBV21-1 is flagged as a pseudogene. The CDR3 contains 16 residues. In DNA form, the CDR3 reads TGTGCCAGCAGCTTTATCCCCGAAAGGGGGACAGATACGCAGTATTTT. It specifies CASSFIPERGTDTQYF.